These 27 T cell receptor beta chains originate from one sample sequenced in a study of T cell repertoires in cytomegalovirus infection. Antigens for these TCRs are unknown. TCRdb recomputed calls from the reads with MiXCR, one row per CDR3 protein. The profile shows hundreds of thousands of distinct CDR3 sequences, roughly 36% of them singletons. The specimen was cultured PBMCs, collected from culture after CMV antigen stimulation. These receptors originate from a human donor in good health (CMV status not recorded). Some clones in this sample may be carry-over from other donors' samples.

This clonotype was seen repeatedly, ten times or more. V usage is TRBV7-2 and J usage is TRBJ2-5; no clear D. Trimming took off 3 bases at V and 1 base at J, with 15 bases between the two ends. CDR1 and CDR2 (germline): SGHTA, FQGNSA. The length of the CDR3 is 16 residues. This chain's CDR3 is CASSFRSLGPQETQYF. In DNA form, the CDR3 reads TGTGCCAGCAGCTTTCGCAGTCTGGGTCCCCAAGAGACCCAGTACTTC.

Many counts were recorded for this clonotype. This rearrangement joins TRBV7-6 to TRBJ1-2; no clear D. The V end lost 6 bases, the J end lost 0 bases, and 11 bases lay between the germline ends. This CDR3 is 14 amino acids long. The germline CDR1 and CDR2 sequences are SGHVS and FNYEAQ. The CDR3 region is CASSDGPANYGYTF. Written as DNA, the CDR3 is TGTGCCAGCAGTGATGGTCCAGCTAACTATGGCTACACCTTC.

This clonotype was observed many times. The chain couples TRBV7-9 to TRBJ2-1; TRBD2 agrees at 11 bases. In germline, CDR1 is SEHNR, CDR2 FQNEAQ (reference sequence). This CDR3 contains 16 residues. V dropped 5 bases and J dropped 8; count of bases not matched to a gene: 11. CDR3 sequence: CASSTGLAGPLDEQFF. CDR3 in DNA: TGTGCCAGCAGCACTGGACTAGCGGGCCCTTTGGATGAGCAGTTCTTC.

The gene calls are TRBV6-6 and TRBJ1-6, with no clear D. V gave up 5 bases and J gave up 0 bases, with 11 bases separating them. Per the germline V gene, CDR1 is MNHNY and CDR2 is SVGAGI (reference sequence). The CDR3 has 16 amino acids. Here the CDR3 reads CASSHRPYSYNSPLHF. The CDR3 DNA reads as TGTGCCAGCAGTCACAGACCGTACTCCTATAATTCACCCCTCCACTTT.

At least ten counts were recorded for this clonotype. V is TRBV7-2 and J is TRBJ1-5; weak D call: TRBD1 (6 bases). This CDR3 region has 15 residues. V lost 5 bases to trimming and J lost 3 bases, with 14 bases between them. Germline V gene lookup returns CDR1 SGHTA and CDR2 FQGNSA. The CDR3 nucleotides are TGTGCCAGCAGCCCGACGGACAGATCCAATCAGCCCCAGCATTTT. Translation: CASSPTDRSNQPQHF. Drawing the rest from reference TRBV7-2 and TRBJ1-5, the complete variable domain is GAGVSQSPSNKVTEKGKDVELRCDPISGHTALYWYRQSLGQGLEFLIYFQGNSAPDKSGLPSDRFSAERTGGSVSTLTIQRTQQEDSAVYLCASSPTDRSNQPQHFGDGTRLSIL.

This clonotype was counted between two and nine times. The chain combines TRBV7-9 with TRBJ2-7; TRBD1 or TRBD2 may be the D gene (5 bases each). Germline assignment: CDR1 SEHNR and CDR2 FQNEAQ (reference sequence). This CDR3 is built from 15 residues. V was clipped by 2 bases and J by 2 bases, with 13 bases between them. CDR3 bases: TGTGCCAGCAGCTTAAGAAGGGACCTAACCTACGAGCAGTACTTC. Its protein product is CASSLRRDLTYEQYF. The variable domain in full, completed from reference TRBV7-9 and TRBJ2-7, reads DTGVSQNPRHKITKRGQNVTFRCDPISEHNRLYWYRQTLGQGPEFLTYFQNEAQLEKSRLLSDRFSAERPKGSFSTLEIQRTEQGDSAMYLCASSLRRDLTYEQYFGPGTRLTVT.

This clonotype was observed a few times. V and J are TRBV18 and TRBJ1-1; D is unclear. V lost 3 bases and J lost 0, with 17 bases in between. The CDR3 contains 17 residues. Germline V lookup: CDR1 KGHSH, CDR2 LQKENI. The DNA of the CDR3 is TGTGCCAGCTCACCTCGCCAAGGTGGGCCCTTGAACACTGAAGCTTTCTTT. Protein sequence: CASSPRQGGPLNTEAFF.

Here the CDR3 DNA reads TGTGCCACCAGTGATTACTACAGGGGAAACACCGGGGAGCTGTTTTTT. Its translation: CATSDYYRGNTGELFF. The chain couples TRBV24-1 to TRBJ2-2, with 7 bases that match TRBD1. The CDR3 length is 16 residues. Per the germline V gene, CDR1 is KGHDR and CDR2 is SFDVKD. V shed 2 bases and J 2 bases; nucleotides not matched to a gene: 4.

This rearrangement joins TRBV5-5 to TRBJ2-5; D may correspond to TRBD1 or TRBD2 (5 bases each). V lost 6 bases to trimming and J lost 2 bases, with 11 bases between them. The CDR3 loop spans 13 amino acids. Germline V gene sequence: CDR1 SGHKS, CDR2 YYEKEE (reference sequence). CDR3 sequence: CASTTGQQETQYF. The CDR3 bases are TGTGCCAGCACCACGGGGCAACAAGAGACCCAGTACTTC.

This rearrangement joins TRBV7-9 to TRBJ2-7; 7 positions agree with TRBD1. With 5 bases clipped from V and 4 bases from J, the junction kept 8 bases outside the gene matches. Germline CDR1 and CDR2: SEHNR and FQNEAQ (reference sequence). The CDR3 sequence is 14 residues long. The CDR3 DNA is TGTGCCAGCAGCGTGGGACAGATTCAGTACGAGCAGTACTTC. This encodes CASSVGQIQYEQYF.

This clonotype was counted ten times or more. J is TRBJ2-3 and V is TRBV7-2; D unresolved. Between the trimmed V and J ends, which lost 1 base and 6 bases, there was a span of 11 bases. Germline V gene lookup returns CDR1 SGHTA and CDR2 FQGNSA. The CDR3 has 14 amino acids. This CDR3 is CASSLGHAPDTQYF. The CDR3 DNA sequence: TGTGCCAGCAGCTTAGGTCACGCGCCGGATACGCAGTATTTT.

The V gene is TRBV2, the J gene TRBJ1-2; 11 nucleotides align to TRBD1. The germline CDR1 and CDR2 sequences are SNHLY and FYNNEI. Losses at the gene ends were 6 bases for V and 6 bases for J; bases not matched to a gene: 0. The CDR3 is 12 residues long. The CDR3, as DNA: TGTGCCAGCAGGGGACAGGGGGATGGCTACACCTTC. Protein: CASRGQGDGYTF.

V gene TRBV10-3 combines with J gene TRBJ2-3; D gene uncertain. The CDR3 has 13 residues. V was pared by 0 bases and J by 4 bases, with 5 bases between. Germline V gene data show CDR1 as ENHRY and CDR2 as SYGVKD. This CDR3 is CAISESGSDTQYF. Here the CDR3 DNA reads TGTGCCATCAGTGAGTCGGGGTCAGATACGCAGTATTTT.

This clonotype has just one count. The chain has TRBV20-1 and TRBJ2-5, with D uncertain. The CDR3 contains 15 residues. Trimming took off 3 bases at V and 5 bases at J, with 19 bases between the two ends. Germline CDR1 reads DFQATT; CDR2 reads SNEGSKA (reference sequence). The CDR3 here is CSASVGGSHLETQYF. The DNA of the CDR3 is TGCAGTGCTAGTGTAGGTGGATCTCATTTGGAGACCCAGTACTTC.

The chain couples TRBV20-1 to TRBJ2-5; D is uncertain. The CDR3 runs to 12 residues. Per the germline V gene, CDR1 is DFQATT and CDR2 is SNEGSKA (reference sequence). Trimming took 6 bases from V and 5 from J, leaving 13 bases between them. CDR3 coding DNA: TGCAGTGCCTTAGACCCGCCGGAGACCCAGTACTTC. Translation gives CSALDPPETQYF.

For the CDR3, the DNA is TGTGCCATCAGGGGGACAGGCTATGGCTACACCTTC. This gives the protein CAIRGTGYGYTF. This chain joins TRBV10-3 and TRBJ1-2, with TRBD1 matching over 8 bases. Germline CDR1 reads ENHRY; CDR2 reads SYGVKD. This CDR3 spans 12 amino acids. The trim removed 6 bases at V and 4 bases at J, leaving 1 base unmatched.

This chain joins TRBV2 and TRBJ2-7; no firm D call. V lost 4 bases and J lost 6, with 10 bases in between. CDR1 and CDR2 from the germline V gene are SNHLY and FYNNEI. The CDR3 sequence is 12 residues long. For the CDR3, the DNA is TGTGCCAGCAGTGTAAATTCTGGCGAGCAGTACTTC. Amino acid sequence: CASSVNSGEQYF.

The V gene is TRBV4-1, the J gene TRBJ1-1; D remains ambiguous. V lost 0 bases and J 2 bases, leaving 10 bases between the germline ends. CDR3 length: 15 residues. CDR1 is MGHRA, CDR2 YSYEKL, per germline. The CDR3 is CASSQDGRGNTEAFF. The CDR3 DNA sequence: TGCGCCAGCAGCCAAGACGGGCGAGGAAACACTGAAGCTTTCTTT.

This clonotype has a handful of counts. This chain uses TRBV12-3 or TRBV12-4 with TRBJ1-4; the match to TRBD1 covers 10 bases. The CDR3 has 14 residues. V lost 5 bases, J lost 6 bases, and 3 bases stayed unmatched. CDR3: CASSRQGADEKLFF. The CDR3 coding sequence is TGTGCCAGCAGTAGACAGGGGGCGGATGAAAAACTGTTTTTT.

The chain is built from TRBV20-1 and TRBJ2-7; D call uncertain. Trimming cost V 8 bases and J 0 bases, with 11 bases left between them. Germline lookup yields CDR1 DFQATT and CDR2 SNEGSKA (reference sequence). This CDR3 contains 12 residues. DNA of the CDR3: TGCAGTACAAGCCTCAGCTCCTACGAGCAGTACTTC. Protein sequence: CSTSLSSYEQYF.

This chain joins TRBV5-4 and TRBJ2-3, with D perhaps matching TRBD2 (6 bases). Trimming stripped 4 bases from V and 5 bases from J, with 11 bases between. The CDR3 runs 13 residues. The germline V gene encodes CDR1 SGHNT and CDR2 YYREEE (reference sequence). CDR3 region: CASSPEGLDTQYF. For the CDR3, the DNA is TGTGCCAGCAGCCCGGAGGGCTTAGATACGCAGTATTTT. Filled out from reference TRBV5-4 and TRBJ2-3, the complete variable domain reads ETGVTQSPTHLIKTRGQQVTLRCSSQSGHNTVSWYQQALGQGPQFIFQYYREEENGRGNFPPRFSGLQFPNYSSELNVNALELDDSALYLCASSPEGLDTQYFGPGTRLTVL.

In its sample, this clonotype was seen a few times. CDR3 sequence reads: CASSPVQAYSYNEQFF. CDR3 coding DNA: TGTGCCAGCTCACCAGTCCAGGCCTACTCCTACAATGAGCAGTTCTTC. The V and J genes are TRBV18 and TRBJ2-1; D call uncertain. Trimming left V 2 bases short and J 0 bases short, with 11 bases between. Per the germline V gene, CDR1 is KGHSH and CDR2 is LQKENI. The CDR3 spans 16 residues.

The chain has TRBV12-3 or TRBV12-4 and TRBJ2-7, with 11 bases matching TRBD1. The CDR3 sequence is 15 residues long. V lost 5 bases and J lost 2; bases outside the gene matches: 5. The CDR3: CASSQDRGLAYEQYF. CDR3 DNA: TGTGCCAGCAGTCAGGACAGGGGGCTTGCCTACGAGCAGTACTTC.

This clonotype was seen ten or more times. This chain joins TRBV6-5 and TRBJ2-7; D may be TRBD1 (5 bases). This CDR3 contains 13 residues. The germline V gene encodes CDR1 MNHEY and CDR2 SVGAGI. V dropped 6 bases and J dropped 5 bases, with 14 bases sitting between them. In DNA, the CDR3 is TGTGCCAGCAGAGAACAGGTTGAAGACGAGCAGTACTTC. It yields the protein CASREQVEDEQYF.

This clonotype was seen just once. This sequence joins TRBV7-2 and TRBJ2-4, with D perhaps TRBD2 (6 bases). This CDR3 is built from 16 residues. V was trimmed by 5 bases and J by 0 bases, leaving 14 bases between them. CDR1 and CDR2 (germline): SGHTA, FQGNSA. This CDR3 reads CASSRRGGLAKNIQYF. CDR3 in DNA: TGTGCCAGCAGCCGTCGAGGAGGGCTAGCCAAAAACATTCAGTACTTC.

The chain recombines TRBV2 with TRBJ2-2, with 7 bases identical to TRBD1. This CDR3 is built from 14 residues. V lost 6 bases, J lost 3 bases, and 4 bases stayed unmatched. The V gene's germline CDR1 is SNHLY and CDR2 FYNNEI. CDR3: CASSGQADTGELFF. CDR3 sequence (DNA): TGTGCCAGCAGCGGACAGGCGGACACCGGGGAGCTGTTTTTT. Full variable domain (missing parts from reference TRBV2 and TRBJ2-2): EPEVTQTPSHQVTQMGQEVILRCVPISNHLYFYWYRQILGQKVEFLVSFYNNEISEKSEIFDDQFSVERPDGSNFTLKIRSTKLEDSAMYFCASSGQADTGELFFGEGSRLTVL.

This clonotype has only a few counts. The V and J genes are TRBV7-4 and TRBJ2-6, with a tentative D call TRBD2 (6 bases). Trimming took off 5 bases at V and 1 base at J, with 15 bases between the two ends. Germline CDR1 SGHVT, CDR2 SQSDAQ. The CDR3 is 17 residues long. The CDR3 loop reads CASSLLGGLSGANVLTF. The CDR3 nucleotides read TGTGCCAGCAGCCTCCTCGGGGGTTTGTCTGGGGCCAACGTCCTGACTTTC.